A selection of T cell receptor beta chains follows, all from one sample in a study of control samples from healthy donors and cancer patients. The protocol was immunoSEQ multiplex PCR, while the TCRdb copy is restricted to in-frame clones and leaves out a portion. The data contain about 190,000 clones, 85% to 95% of them singletons. Input material: blood. The receptors come from a man aged 18-30 years in good health. Each CDR3 is given with its conserved first and last residue. D genes are given only for firm matches. Size values are once, few and many counts, or a class for expanded clones, and some rows have none.

size	V	D	J	CDR3	DNA
NA	TRBV19	TRBD2	TRBJ2-7	CASSMGLAGAGEQYF	TGTGCCAGTAGTATGGGACTAGCCGGGGCTGGGGAGCAGTACTTC
NA	TRBV12-5	NA	TRBJ1-2	CASGLPPGSDGTNYGYTF	TGTGCTAGTGGTTTGCCCCCTGGGAGTGACGGTACTAACTATGGCTACACCTTC
NA	TRBV27	NA	TRBJ2-7	CASSLGSRSYEQYF	TGTGCCAGCAGTTTAGGTAGCAGGTCCTACGAGCAGTACTTC
NA	TRBV18	NA	TRBJ2-5	CASSPTGSETQYF	TGTGCCAGCTCACCAACAGGGTCGGAGACCCAGTACTTC
NA	TRBV24-1	NA	TRBJ2-5	CATSDPRIEETQYF	TGTGCCACCAGTGACCCCCGTATCGAAGAGACCCAGTACTTC
few	TRBV9	NA	TRBJ2-1	CASSSDQDNEQFF	TGTGCCAGCAGCTCGGACCAGGACAATGAGCAGTTCTTC
NA	TRBV3-1/TRBV3-2	TRBD1	TRBJ2-7	CASSFGQGSYEQYF	TGTGCCAGCAGCTTCGGACAGGGCTCCTACGAGCAGTACTTC
NA	TRBV18	NA	TRBJ1-5	CASSGSGFSNQPQHF	TGTGCCAGCTCAGGGTCGGGCTTTAGCAATCAGCCCCAGCATTTT
NA	TRBV21-1	NA	TRBJ2-4	CASSTLDSLKFKNIQYF	TGTGCCAGCAGCACACTAGACAGTCTCAAATTCAAAAACATTCAGTACTTC
NA	TRBV25-1	NA	TRBJ1-1	CASSEPSDMGEAFF	TGTGCCAGCAGTGAACCCTCGGACATGGGTGAAGCTTTCTTT
NA	TRBV30	NA	TRBJ1-3	CAWSRNTIYF	TGTGCCTGGAGCAGAAACACCATATATTTT
NA	TRBV20-1	NA	TRBJ1-1	CSATRVAEAFF	TGCAGTGCTACGAGGGTGGCTGAAGCTTTCTTT
NA	TRBV28	TRBD1	TRBJ1-2	CASSQGTAVYGYTF	TGTGCCAGCAGTCAAGGGACAGCGGTCTATGGCTACACCTTC
NA	TRBV5-1	TRBD1	TRBJ2-3	CASSLGGTVTDTQYF	TGCGCCAGCAGCTTGGGGGGGACAGTTACAGATACGCAGTATTTT
once	TRBV10-3	TRBD1	TRBJ1-4	CATRAGTGEEKLFF	TGTGCCACCCGGGCGGGGACAGGGGAGGAAAAACTGTTTTTT
NA	TRBV7-8	TRBD1	TRBJ2-7	CASSLGQGNEQYF	TGTGCCAGCAGCTTGGGACAGGGGAACGAGCAGTACTTC
once	TRBV5-4	NA	TRBJ2-1	CASSLEHGGYEQFF	TGTGCCAGCAGCTTGGAGCACGGGGGCTATGAGCAGTTCTTC
NA	TRBV2	TRBD2	TRBJ2-5	CASSFLAGGGETQYF	TGTGCCAGCAGCTTCCTAGCGGGGGGGGGAGAGACCCAGTACTTC
once	TRBV3-1/TRBV3-2	NA	TRBJ1-6	CASSQSLSSPLHF	TGTGCCAGCAGCCAGTCTCTTAGTTCACCCCTCCACTTT
NA	TRBV2	NA	TRBJ1-5	CASSGVEVNQPQHF	TGTGCCAGCAGCGGGGTTGAGGTCAATCAGCCCCAGCATTTT
NA	TRBV19	NA	TRBJ1-6	CASSFREGFNSPLHF	TGTGCCAGTAGTTTCAGGGAAGGTTTCAATTCACCCCTCCACTTT
NA	TRBV7-9	NA	TRBJ2-1	CASSLSTGGPFDEQFF	TGTGCCAGCAGCTTATCCACGGGGGGCCCTTTTGATGAGCAGTTCTTC
NA	TRBV6-1	NA	TRBJ2-5	CASSEDREETQYF	TGTGCCAGCAGTGAAGACAGGGAAGAGACCCAGTACTTC
NA	TRBV5-1	NA	TRBJ2-7	CASSLVPGWEYF	TGCGCCAGCAGCTTGGTCCCCGGGTGGGAGTACTTC
NA	TRBV3-1/TRBV3-2	NA	TRBJ1-3	CASSQATASGNTIYF	TGTGCCAGCAGCCAAGCGACAGCCTCTGGAAACACCATATATTTT
NA	TRBV18	TRBD1	TRBJ1-4	CASSPDRGVEKLFF	TGTGCCAGCTCACCGGACAGGGGGGTAGAAAAACTGTTTTTT
NA	TRBV5-1	NA	TRBJ1-2	CASSLSEANYGYTF	TGCGCCAGCAGCTTGAGTGAAGCTAACTATGGCTACACCTTC
NA	TRBV2	NA	TRBJ2-7	CASSERKYEQYF	TGTGCCAGCAGTGAAAGAAAATACGAGCAGTACTTC
NA	TRBV7-6	TRBD2	TRBJ2-6	CASSLPGGAGANVLTF	TGTGCCAGCAGCCTCCCCGGGGGGGCTGGGGCCAACGTCCTGACTTTC